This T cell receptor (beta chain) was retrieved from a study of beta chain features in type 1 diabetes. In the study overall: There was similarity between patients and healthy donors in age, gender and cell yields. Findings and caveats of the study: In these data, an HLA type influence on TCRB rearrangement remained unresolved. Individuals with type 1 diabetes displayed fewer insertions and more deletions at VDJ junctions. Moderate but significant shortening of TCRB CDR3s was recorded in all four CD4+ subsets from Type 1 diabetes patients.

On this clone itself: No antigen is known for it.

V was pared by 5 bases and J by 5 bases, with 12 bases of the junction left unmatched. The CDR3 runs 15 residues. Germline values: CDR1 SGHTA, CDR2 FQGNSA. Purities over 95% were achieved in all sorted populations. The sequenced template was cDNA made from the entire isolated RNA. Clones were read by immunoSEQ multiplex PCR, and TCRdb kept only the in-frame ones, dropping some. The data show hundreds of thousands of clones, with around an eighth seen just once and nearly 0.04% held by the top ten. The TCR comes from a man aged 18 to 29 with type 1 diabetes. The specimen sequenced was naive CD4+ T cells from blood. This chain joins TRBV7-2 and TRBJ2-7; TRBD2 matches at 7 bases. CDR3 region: CASSPRGSGFDEQYF. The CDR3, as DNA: TGTGCCAGCAGCCCACGCGGGAGCGGGTTCGACGAGCAGTACTTC.